Given below is one T cell receptor (beta chain) in context. The antigen remains undetermined. The data stem from a study of long-term antiretroviral therapy in people with HIV. Study-wide results and caveats: Increased diversity was seen after ART, yet it remained lower than in transplant donor controls.

J was trimmed by 2 bases and V by 4 bases; bases with no gene match: 9. The CDR3 has 17 residues. Looked up from germline, CDR1 is KGHSH and CDR2 is LQKENI. Survey level was the resolution at which the v3.0 immunoSEQ assay ran. Only in-frame clones appear in the TCRdb table, and some are missing; sequencing was by immunoSEQ multiplex PCR. The data hold approximately 39,000 clones, with roughly 80% observed a single time. V and J are TRBV18 and TRBJ2-1, with 9 bases fitting TRBD1. The specimen was unsorted PBMCs, collected 1.5 years after starting antiretroviral therapy. The clonotype originates from a man younger than 35 with HIV. The CDR3 is CASSQQQGAQTYNEQFF. CDR3 coding DNA: TGTGCCAGCTCACAACAACAGGGGGCACAGACCTACAATGAGCAGTTCTTC.